The present T cell receptor beta chain was sequenced within a study of identical twins. Unique molecular identifiers were in the cDNA, with template-switch universal primer binding. TCRdb used MiXCR to reprocess the 5' RACE reads, holding one entry per CDR3 protein. This sample has roughly 1,500,000 distinct CDR3 sequences, with under 35% found just once. Findings of the study overall: With beta out-of-frame sequences, excess sharing by twins was weaker.

Germline V gene data show CDR1 as SGHDT and CDR2 as YYEEEE. V gave up 1 base and J gave up 4 bases, with 19 bases separating them. The CDR3 is made up of 17 amino acids. The table lists this clonotype with a few counts. Its antigen is not known. The sequence came from a newborn girl in good health. The sequenced material came from cord blood. The chain has TRBV5-6 and TRBJ2-3; a possible D gene is TRBD1 (6 bases). The CDR3 DNA reads as TGTGCCAGCAGCTTGCTTTCCGTTCGGGACAAAGCAGATACGCAGTATTTT. Encoded protein: CASSLLSVRDKADTQYF.